This TCR beta chain is drawn from a study of blood T cells in healthy people across ages (dated by TCRdb to between 2014 and 2017). At the level of the whole study: In model experiments, template switching captured about one uniquely barcoded TCR beta cDNA molecule for every two T cells. Using the same blood draw, the study looked at two additional independent replicas of 1 million unique cDNA reads for two donors, one aged 18 to 30 and the other aged 80 or older. To track age-related changes in TCR beta repertoire diversity, the study relied on deep sequencing normalized with unique cDNA molecular identifiers. To avoid experimental bias, donors of different ages were spread randomly across the sequencing lanes. Donors were grouped into four age groups: young (average approximately 15 years), middle-aged (around 39), aged (around 60) and long-lived (just over 80). Overall study results and their limits: Since profiling was done on bulk unsorted PBMCs, naive and antigen-experienced compartments could not be conclusively compared. As age increased, observed TCR beta diversity per million T cells dropped in a roughly linear way, and a significant reduction was already evident by age about 36. Observed TCR beta diversity correlated strongly with the percentage of naive T cells measured by flow cytometry. Compared with the aged group, more naive CD4+ T cells, fewer expanded clones and increased TCR diversity were shown by the long-lived group, suggesting age selection. Total diversity estimates from one million sequenced T cells were considered lower bounds and underestimates. Because the CMV infection status of the donors was unknown, age-related changes in expanded clonotypes may potentially have been confounded.

Turning to this clonotype: The antigen this receptor binds is unknown. Base qualities are not at hand, and no much larger clone is one base apart.

The roughly 39 donors, aged about 6 to 100 years, were systemically healthy Caucasian individuals from Russia. Roughly 10 milliliters of peripheral blood were drawn from each donor into EDTA-treated Vacutainer tubes. Ficoll-Paque density-gradient centrifugation was used to isolate PBMCs, with at least 6 million per sample. Total RNA, at least 5 micrograms per sample, was extracted from PBMCs with Trizol reagent. The percentages of naive CD45RAhigh/CD27high T cells were determined by flow cytometry on a PBMC aliquot from every donor. Looking up the germline V gene (reference sequence) yields CDR1 DFQATT and CDR2 SNEGSKA. Trimming costs V 1 base and J 4 bases, and their ends lie 11 bases apart. The cysteine opens and the phenylalanine closes a CDR3 of 13 amino acids. Left in the record is the CDR3 DNA by itself, 39 bases read in frame from the first base. To prepare the library, 5' RACE was applied. The sequencer listed for this sample is Illumina HiSeq 2500. The second PCR ran for roughly 6 to 11 cycles and used a J-beta primer mix along with a sample-barcoded 5' primer. A template-switch 5' adaptor carrying 12 random nucleotides introduced a unique molecular identifier onto each TCR beta cDNA molecule. At least 2.5 million CDR3-containing paired-end reads were obtained from each sample. The Mint cDNA synthesis kit, primed by a TRBC-specific oligonucleotide, was used to synthesize first-strand cDNA from all RNA. After uracil-DNA glycosylase treatment, a first 18-cycle PCR used universal primers M1SS and BC2_uni_R on all cDNA. As for how the authors treated the data: Normalization of each sample was performed by random selection of 1 million high-quality reads, each carrying a distinct molecular identifier. Instead of being binned into consensus sequences, reads with shared molecular identifiers were discarded. MiTCR, run with a Q25 quality threshold and the strictest error-elimination algorithm, handled CDR3 identification, clonotype clustering and error correction. A nonparametric unseen species model with Euler transformation was used to estimate lower-bound total TCR beta diversity. TCRdb redid the processing of the public reads, applying fastp at Q25 and MiXCR, and retained in-frame beta chains. Records with the same CDR3 protein are collapsed into one entry carrying the most frequent genes and DNA. What appears here as the V and J calls and clone size reflects TCRdb's work, not the paper's. The sample has 550,000 to 750,000 distinct CDR3 sequences on record, under 25% of them singletons. The top ten hold roughly 3.4% of the sample.

The chain couples TRBV20-1 to TRBJ2-7, with a weak D call of TRBD1 (6 bases match). This TCR was sampled from a man between 65 and 79 years old in good health. Sequenced material: blood. The CDR3 corresponds to CSARVEGGYEQYF. The nucleotide sequence is given as TGCAGTGCTAGAGTAGAAGGGGGATACGAGCAGTACTTC.